These 32 T cell receptor beta chains were all obtained from the same sample, sequenced in a study of cytomegalovirus exposure and HLA in healthy donors. The protocol was immunoSEQ multiplex PCR, while the TCRdb copy is restricted to in-frame clones and leaves out a portion. The table shows over 100,000 clones, with approximately 92% occurring only once. Sequenced: PBMCs. The receptors here all came from a young woman in good health and CMV-seronegative.

V and J are TRBV7-3 and TRBJ2-3; no firm D call. Trimming left V 4 bases short and J 0 bases short, with 14 bases between. The CDR3 is made up of 16 amino acids. The germline gives CDR1 SGHTA, CDR2 FQGTGA. CDR3 amino acids: CASSSQTRLSTDTQYF. As DNA, the CDR3 is TGTGCCAGCAGCTCACAAACCCGTCTCAGCACAGATACGCAGTATTTT.

The chain couples TRBV6-5 to TRBJ1-1; 11 positions agree with TRBD1. Germline V gene data show CDR1 as MNHEY and CDR2 as SVGAGI. V lost 6 bases and J lost 5; bases outside the gene matches: 2. The CDR3 consists of 13 residues. CDR3 coding DNA: TGTGCCAGCAGCAGGGACAGGGGGACTGAAGCTTTCTTT. Its translation: CASSRDRGTEAFF.

The CDR3 DNA is TGCGCCAGCAGCTTGGGATCGAGGGCTAACACCGGGGAGCTGTTTTTT. This translates into CASSLGSRANTGELFF. The gene calls are TRBV5-1 and TRBJ2-2; D possibly corresponds to TRBD2 (5 bases). In germline, CDR1 is SGHRS, CDR2 YFSETQ. This CDR3 region has 16 residues. V was cut by 0 bases and J by 2 bases, with 11 bases left in between.

The chain employs TRBV5-1 and TRBJ1-5; 7 bases map to TRBD1. Germline V lookup: CDR1 SGHRS, CDR2 YFSETQ. Unmatched junction bases numbered 9, after V lost 0 bases and J lost 9 bases. The CDR3 extends over 15 amino acids. CDR3 bases: TGCGCCAGCAGCTTGGACGGACAGGAGGTTAGGCCCCAGCATTTT. Translated, it gives CASSLDGQEVRPQHF.

The gene calls are TRBV5-1 and TRBJ1-1, with 8 bases fitting TRBD1. Germline CDR1 SGHRS, CDR2 YFSETQ. The CDR3 is made up of 16 amino acids. J gave up 4 bases and V 1 base, and 9 bases lay outside the gene matches. CDR3 nucleotides: TGCGCCAGCAGCTTGTTGCAGGGGGCGCTCGGCACTGAAGCTTTCTTT. It yields the protein CASSLLQGALGTEAFF. The full variable domain, completed using reference TRBV5-1 and TRBJ1-1, is KAGVTQTPRYLIKTRGQQVTLSCSPISGHRSVSWYQQTPGQGLQFLFEYFSETQRNKGNFPGRFSGRQFSNSRSEMNVSTLELGDSALYLCASSLLQGALGTEAFFGQGTRLTVV.

V and J are TRBV6-1 and TRBJ1-1; 9 bases match TRBD1. Trimming cost V 7 bases and J 1 base; bases outside gene matches: 7. In germline, CDR1 is MNHNS, CDR2 SASEGT. The CDR3 is 15 residues long. The CDR3 nucleotides read TGTGCCAGCAACCCAAGGACAGGGGAGAACACTGAAGCTTTCTTT. Protein product: CASNPRTGENTEAFF.

The rearrangement uses TRBV6-5 and TRBJ1-1; D possibly corresponds to TRBD1 (6 bases). The CDR3 is 13 residues long. Trimming removed 6 bases from V and 1 base from J, with 9 bases in between. Germline V gene data show CDR1 as MNHEY and CDR2 as SVGAGI. For the CDR3, the DNA is TGTGCCAGCAGACCGACAGGGAACACTGAAGCTTTCTTT. It yields the protein CASRPTGNTEAFF.

The chain links TRBV15 to TRBJ2-7; D perhaps matches TRBD1 (6 bases). Deletions cut 3 bases from V and 7 bases from J, with 13 bases between. Germline values: CDR1 LNHNV, CDR2 YYDKDF (reference sequence). The CDR3 spans 13 residues. In DNA form, the CDR3 reads TGTGCCACCAGCAGGCAGAATGACAGGGAGCAGTACTTC. Translation gives CATSRQNDREQYF.

This sequence joins TRBV18 and TRBJ1-5; D ambiguous. The length of the CDR3 is 13 residues. Germline CDR1 and CDR2: KGHSH and LQKENI. The V end was cut by 5 bases, the J end by 5 bases, with 10 bases between. The CDR3 region has the DNA TGTGCCAGCTCAGGTCTCACAGATCAGCCCCAGCATTTT. Translated, it gives CASSGLTDQPQHF.

The rearrangement uses TRBV6-5 and TRBJ2-3; tentative D call: TRBD2 (5 bases). Germline V lookup: CDR1 MNHEY, CDR2 SVGAGI. CDR3 length: 15 residues. The V end was cut by 0 bases, the J end by 4 bases, with 11 bases between. The CDR3 sequence is CASSYSGVRADTQYF. The CDR3 nucleotides are TGTGCCAGCAGTTACTCCGGGGTGCGGGCAGATACGCAGTATTTT.

A single count supports this clone. V is TRBV2 and J is TRBJ1-1, with 9 bases matching TRBD1. Germline V CDR1 and CDR2: SNHLY, FYNNEI. The CDR3 is made up of 16 amino acids. V dropped 7 bases and J dropped 3; count of bases not matched to a gene: 12. CDR3 coding DNA: TGTGCCAGCATAGATTTGTTGGGGACAGGGCACACTGAAGCTTTCTTT. This encodes CASIDLLGTGHTEAFF. The variable domain in full, completed from reference TRBV2 and TRBJ1-1, reads EPEVTQTPSHQVTQMGQEVILRCVPISNHLYFYWYRQILGQKVEFLVSFYNNEISEKSEIFDDQFSVERPDGSNFTLKIRSTKLEDSAMYFCASIDLLGTGHTEAFFGQGTRLTVV.

This chain connects TRBV5-1 to TRBJ1-6; no firm D call. Germline CDR1 reads SGHRS; CDR2 reads YFSETQ. V was pared by 1 base and J by 1 base, with 9 bases between. The CDR3 length is 16 residues. CDR3 nucleotide sequence: TGCGCCAGCAGCTTGAGTGAGGTGTCCTATAATTCACCCCTCCACTTT. Translation gives CASSLSEVSYNSPLHF.

V is TRBV5-1 and J is TRBJ2-7, with 12 positions matching TRBD1. Unmatched junction bases numbered 5, after V lost 5 bases and J lost 8 bases. Germline V gene sequence: CDR1 SGHRS, CDR2 YFSETQ. The CDR3 has 13 amino acids. CDR3 nucleotide sequence: TGCGCCAGCAGAACCGGGACAGGGGGCCAGCAGTACTTC. Its protein product is CASRTGTGGQQYF.

This rearrangement joins TRBV7-2 to TRBJ2-5, with 9 bases that match TRBD2. The length of the CDR3 is 15 residues. In germline, CDR1 is SGHTA, CDR2 FQGNSA. The ends lost 6 bases at V and 4 bases at J; junction bases unmatched: 9. CDR3 nucleotide sequence: TGTGCCAGCAGTCAGCGGGGGGCTTCCGGAGAGACCCAGTACTTC. As protein: CASSQRGASGETQYF.

This sequence joins TRBV27 and TRBJ2-7; 9 positions agree with TRBD1. CDR1 is MNHEY, CDR2 SMNVEV, per germline (reference sequence). Trimming at V came to 5 bases and at J to 7 bases, leaving 9 bases not matched to a gene. The CDR3 loop spans 14 amino acids. This chain's CDR3 is CASSHGQGSGEQYF. CDR3 sequence (DNA): TGTGCCAGCAGTCATGGACAGGGGTCAGGTGAGCAGTACTTC.

The chain combines TRBV9 with TRBJ1-3, with D unclear. The germline V gene encodes CDR1 SGDLS and CDR2 YYNGEE. V was trimmed by 3 bases and J by 0 bases, leaving 7 bases between them. The CDR3 has 14 amino acids. The CDR3, as DNA: TGTGCCAGCAGCGCTACGTACTCTGGAAACACCATATATTTT. Protein: CASSATYSGNTIYF.

The rearrangement uses TRBV5-1 and TRBJ2-1, with TRBD2 identical over 9 bases. The trim removed 4 bases at V and 3 bases at J, leaving 8 bases unmatched. Germline assignment: CDR1 SGHRS and CDR2 YFSETQ. The CDR3 spans 16 residues. The CDR3 reads CASSPNSGGGYNEQFF. CDR3 DNA: TGCGCCAGCAGCCCGAATAGCGGGGGTGGCTACAATGAGCAGTTCTTC.

V gene TRBV15 combines with J gene TRBJ1-2, with 9 nucleotides matching TRBD1. Trimming took 2 bases from V and 0 from J; bases not matched to a gene: 7. Germline loops: CDR1 LNHNV, CDR2 YYDKDF (reference sequence). The CDR3 spans 17 residues. The CDR3 DNA is TGTGCCACCAGCAGAACTTCCGGGACAGGGCCTAACTATGGCTACACCTTC. Its translation: CATSRTSGTGPNYGYTF.

The chain has TRBV9 and TRBJ1-6; possibly TRBD1 for D (6 bases). The germline CDR1 and CDR2 sequences are SGDLS and YYNGEE. With 6 bases removed from V and 0 bases from J, the gap between germline ends came to 10 bases. The CDR3 sequence is 15 residues long. CDR3 loop: CASTAQGSYNSPLHF. CDR3 nucleotides: TGTGCCAGCACCGCACAGGGCTCCTATAATTCACCCCTCCACTTT.

V gene TRBV7-9 combines with J gene TRBJ2-1; 11 nucleotides line up with TRBD1. The CDR3 extends over 15 amino acids. Trimming at V came to 4 bases and at J to 2 bases, leaving 1 base not matched to a gene. Germline CDR1 is SEHNR and CDR2 is FQNEAQ (reference sequence). CDR3 residues: CASSSGQGAYNEQFF. DNA for the CDR3: TGTGCCAGCAGCTCGGGACAGGGGGCCTACAATGAGCAGTTCTTC. Filled out from reference TRBV7-9 and TRBJ2-1, the complete variable domain reads DTGVSQNPRHKITKRGQNVTFRCDPISEHNRLYWYRQTLGQGPEFLTYFQNEAQLEKSRLLSDRFSAERPKGSFSTLEIQRTEQGDSAMYLCASSSGQGAYNEQFFGPGTRLTVL.

The chain carries TRBV7-3 and TRBJ2-1; 10 positions agree with TRBD1. This CDR3 contains 16 residues. Germline V gene sequence: CDR1 SGHTA, CDR2 FQGTGA. After removal of 5 bases from V and 4 bases from J, the junction contained 8 bases not matched to a gene. The CDR3 sequence: CASSLWPGQGYNEQFF. CDR3 in DNA: TGTGCCAGCAGCCTTTGGCCGGGACAGGGGTACAATGAGCAGTTCTTC.

This clone was counted between two and nine times. The chain combines TRBV15 with TRBJ1-4, with TRBD1 matching 7 bases. The CDR3 is 15 amino acids. Germline loops: CDR1 LNHNV, CDR2 YYDKDF (reference sequence). Trimming cost V 5 bases and J 8 bases; bases outside gene matches: 11. The CDR3 nucleotides read TGTGCCACCAGCCTGACGCGACAGGGTAGCGAAAAACTGTTTTTT. It encodes CATSLTRQGSEKLFF.

The chain couples TRBV7-9 to TRBJ2-7; D is ambiguous. Germline values: CDR1 SEHNR, CDR2 FQNEAQ (reference sequence). The CDR3 runs 12 residues. V was cut by 1 base and J by 3 bases, with 4 bases left in between. The CDR3 sequence is CASSLGVYEQYF. DNA for the CDR3: TGTGCCAGCAGCTTAGGAGTCTACGAGCAGTACTTC.

The rearrangement joins TRBV7-3 to TRBJ1-1; 7 nucleotides match TRBD1. This CDR3 region has 15 residues. The V segment lost 5 bases and the J segment 0 bases; nucleotides outside the gene matches: 6. CDR1 SGHTA and CDR2 FQGTGA come from the germline V gene. The CDR3 DNA follows: TGTGCCAGCAGCCCGAGGGGGACAGTGAACACTGAAGCTTTCTTT. This sequence encodes CASSPRGTVNTEAFF.

J is TRBJ2-1 and V is TRBV29-1; tentative D call: TRBD1 (7 bases). Trimming pared 6 bases from V and 1 base from J, leaving 10 bases between. There are 13 residues in the CDR3. Looked up from germline, CDR1 is SQVTM and CDR2 is ANQGSEA. CDR3 amino acids: CSVQGGSYNEQFF. The CDR3 DNA reads as TGCAGCGTCCAGGGGGGTTCCTACAATGAGCAGTTCTTC.

The V gene is TRBV9, the J gene TRBJ1-1; no firm D call. Looked up from germline, CDR1 is SGDLS and CDR2 is YYNGEE. V was pared by 3 bases and J by 4 bases, with 16 bases between. The CDR3 runs 15 residues. CDR3: CASSDHPGERTEAFF. In nucleotides, the CDR3 is TGTGCCAGCAGCGACCACCCGGGAGAGCGCACTGAAGCTTTCTTT.

This chain uses TRBV27 with TRBJ2-7; 8 nucleotides align to TRBD1. Germline assignment: CDR1 MNHEY and CDR2 SMNVEV (reference sequence). There are 15 residues in the CDR3. The trim removed 8 bases at V and 6 bases at J, leaving 15 bases unmatched. CDR3 sequence reads: CASLLAQGAPGEQYF. The CDR3 DNA reads as TGTGCCAGCCTCCTTGCCCAGGGGGCGCCGGGCGAGCAGTACTTC.

The chain links TRBV10-3 to TRBJ2-7, with a tentative D call TRBD1 (7 bases). The CDR3 runs to 16 residues. V was pared by 6 bases and J by 1 base, with 19 bases between. Per germline, CDR1 ENHRY and CDR2 SYGVKD. CDR3: CAISPGDSGGSYEQYF. The CDR3, as DNA: TGTGCCATCAGCCCCGGGGACAGCGGAGGGTCCTACGAGCAGTACTTC.

This clone has only a few counts. This rearrangement joins TRBV9 to TRBJ2-5; TRBD1 agrees at 9 bases. The germline V gene has CDR1 SGDLS and CDR2 YYNGEE. The CDR3 runs to 16 residues. V lost 0 bases to trimming and J lost 5 bases; unmatched junction nucleotides: 8. The CDR3 spells CASSVAGTGMVETQYF. DNA of the CDR3: TGTGCCAGCAGCGTAGCTGGGACAGGGATGGTCGAGACCCAGTACTTC.

This rearrangement joins TRBV11-3 to TRBJ1-1; D ambiguous. This CDR3 contains 14 residues. The V gene's germline CDR1 is SGHNT and CDR2 YENEEA. Trimming shortened V by 3 bases and J by 1 base, and 9 bases separated the two germline ends. The DNA of the CDR3 is TGTGCCAGCAGCTTTAGTAGTGCGAACACTGAAGCTTTCTTT. Translation gives CASSFSSANTEAFF.

This chain uses TRBV6-1 with TRBJ2-3, with 9 bases matching TRBD1. V lost 4 bases, J lost 0 bases, and 2 bases stayed unmatched. This CDR3 spans 15 amino acids. Per the germline V gene, CDR1 is MNHNS and CDR2 is SASEGT. This chain's CDR3 is CASSGGQGSTDTQYF. The CDR3 nucleotides read TGTGCCAGCAGTGGGGGACAGGGTAGCACAGATACGCAGTATTTT.

J is TRBJ2-3 and V is TRBV5-4; D gene unclear. The CDR3 length is 12 residues. The germline V gene has CDR1 SGHNT and CDR2 YYREEE (reference sequence). Trimming cost V 2 bases and J 6 bases, with 7 bases left between them. Here the CDR3 DNA reads TGTGCCAGCAGCTTAGCCGAGGATACGCAGTATTTT. Amino acid sequence: CASSLAEDTQYF.